A selection of T cell receptor beta chains follows, all from one sample in a study of cytomegalovirus exposure and HLA in healthy donors. Here immunoSEQ multiplex PCR was the method, and the copy in TCRdb shows in-frame clones only, minus some. This repertoire shows about 130,000 clones, 74% found once; its top ten account for approximately 4%. The source material was PBMCs. The receptors stem from a man younger than 30 in good health and CMV-seropositive. The CDR3 runs from the conserved cysteine through the conserved F or W. The order of the fields is J gene, clone size, D gene, V gene, CDR3 protein, CDR3 DNA. D genes are given only for firm matches. For some rows the clone size is stated as once, few or many, or as a class when expanded; others skip it.

>TRBJ2-7|-|TRBD2|TRBV5-1
CASSLGTGTSGIEQYF
TGCGCCAGCAGCTTGGGCACCGGGACTAGCGGGATCGAGCAGTACTTC
>TRBJ2-4|-|TRBD2|TRBV5-1
CASSLTSGGDRGAKNIQYF
TGCGCCAGCAGCTTGACTAGCGGGGGGGACCGGGGAGCCAAAAACATTCAGTACTTC
>TRBJ1-2|once|-|TRBV19
CASRSLDGYTF
TGTGCCAGTAGATCCCTTGATGGCTACACCTTC
>TRBJ2-1|-|-|TRBV29-1
CSVEDPDLPQFF
TGCAGCGTTGAAGATCCGGACTTGCCGCAGTTCTTC
>TRBJ1-5|-|TRBD1|TRBV5-1
CASSLGSGQGHQPQHF
TGCGCCAGCAGCTTGGGATCGGGACAGGGTCATCAGCCCCAGCATTTT
>TRBJ1-5|-|TRBD1|TRBV5-1
CASSPGTADQPQHF
TGCGCCAGCAGCCCCGGGACAGCCGATCAGCCCCAGCATTTT
>TRBJ2-5|-|TRBD1|TRBV28
CASSFRDRGLRIEETQYF
TGTGCCAGCAGTTTCCGGGACAGGGGGCTACGAATCGAAGAGACCCAGTACTTC
>TRBJ2-1|once|TRBD1|TRBV14
CASSPGQGRSYNEQFF
TGTGCCAGCAGCCCGGGACAGGGACGATCCTACAATGAGCAGTTCTTC
>TRBJ1-5|-|-|TRBV7-9
CASSLLGDWPQHF
TGTGCCAGCAGCCTCCTCGGAGATTGGCCCCAGCATTTT
>TRBJ2-7|-|TRBD2|TRBV27
CASGPGTSPSYEQYF
TGTGCCAGCGGACCCGGGACTAGCCCCTCCTACGAGCAGTACTTC
>TRBJ2-7|-|-|TRBV9
CASSPRIAAYEQYF
TGTGCCAGCAGCCCGAGAATTGCCGCCTACGAGCAGTACTTC
>TRBJ2-5|-|TRBD2|TRBV7-2
CASSLGSGRAVETQYF
TGTGCCAGCAGCTTAGGGAGCGGGAGGGCCGTAGAGACCCAGTACTTC
>TRBJ1-2|-|TRBD1|TRBV2
CASSRIGTGNYGYTF
TGTGCCAGCAGTCGAATAGGGACAGGGAACTATGGCTACACCTTC
>TRBJ1-3|-|-|TRBV4-3
CASSQDRGLLSSGNTIYF
TGCGCCAGCAGCCAAGATCGTGGCCTCCTCAGTTCTGGAAACACCATATATTTT
>TRBJ2-7|-|-|TRBV5-6
CASSLGGVEQYF
TGTGCCAGCAGCTTGGGGGGGGTAGAGCAGTACTTC
>TRBJ2-7|-|-|TRBV7-2
CASSPYSGEQYF
TGTGCCAGCAGCCCGTATAGCGGCGAGCAGTACTTC
>TRBJ1-1|-|-|TRBV28
CASSTPMNTEAFF
TGTGCCAGCAGCACTCCGATGAACACTGAAGCTTTCTTT
>TRBJ1-5|-|-|TRBV4-2
CASSQDAGRRNQPQHF
TGTGCCAGCAGCCAAGACGCGGGACGCCGAAATCAGCCCCAGCATTTT
>TRBJ1-1|-|-|TRBV25-1
CASTGGNTEAFF
TGTGCCAGTACGGGGGGGAACACTGAAGCTTTCTTT
>TRBJ2-1|-|-|TRBV30
CAWKGASASYNEQFF
TGTGCCTGGAAAGGGGCTAGCGCTTCCTACAATGAGCAGTTCTTC
>TRBJ1-3|-|TRBD1|TRBV9
CASSVFDRASGNTIYF
TGTGCCAGCAGCGTGTTTGACAGGGCTTCCGGAAACACCATATATTTT
>TRBJ1-2|-|-|TRBV7-9
CASSGTTYGYTF
TGTGCCAGCAGCGGGACAACGTATGGCTACACCTTC
>TRBJ2-1|-|TRBD1|TRBV6-4
CASKEQGQSDEQFF
TGTGCCAGCAAAGAACAGGGGCAGTCCGATGAGCAGTTCTTC
>TRBJ1-3|-|-|TRBV7-9
CASEGVSGNTIYF
TGTGCCAGCGAAGGGGTCTCTGGAAACACCATATATTTT
>TRBJ2-1|-|TRBD1|TRBV7-9
CASSYRGQDYNEQFF
TGTGCCAGCAGCTATAGGGGGCAGGATTACAATGAGCAGTTCTTC
>TRBJ1-2|once|-|TRBV2
CASKPGWPYGYTF
TGTGCCAGCAAACCCGGGTGGCCCTATGGCTACACCTTC
>TRBJ2-1|-|TRBD2|TRBV28
CASSFLAGRGNNEQFF
TGTGCCAGCAGTTTCCTAGCGGGGAGGGGAAACAATGAGCAGTTCTTC
>TRBJ1-4|-|-|TRBV29-1
CSAGGRANEKLFF
TGCAGCGCCGGGGGGAGGGCTAATGAAAAACTGTTTTTT
>TRBJ2-3|few|TRBD2|TRBV7-9
CASSQDPPGGGGDTQYF
TGTGCCAGCAGCCAAGATCCCCCGGGGGGAGGTGGAGATACGCAGTATTTT
>TRBJ1-3|-|TRBD1|TRBV9
CASSVDRAGNTIYF
TGTGCCAGCAGCGTCGACAGGGCTGGAAACACCATATATTTT
>TRBJ2-7|-|-|TRBV18
CASSPMGQASYEQYF
TGTGCCAGCTCACCAATGGGTCAGGCCTCCTACGAGCAGTACTTC
>TRBJ1-2|-|-|TRBV19
CASSFGQGGYTF
TGTGCCAGTAGTTTCGGGCAGGGTGGCTACACCTTC
>TRBJ1-6|-|TRBD1|TRBV5-1
CASTRLDRDSPLHF
TGCGCCAGCACCCGACTGGACAGGGACTCACCCCTCCACTTT